This T cell receptor beta chain was sequenced in a study of OX40 agonist ivuxolimab in advanced cancers. Overall study: Patients were dosed intravenously with ivuxolimab at 0.01 to 10 mg/kg every 2 weeks. Those treated in dose escalation had hepatocellular carcinoma, melanoma, renal cell cancer or head and neck cancer.

Method: immunoSEQ multiplex PCR; TCRdb's copy keeps in-frame clones and lacks some. The repertoire includes tens of thousands of clones, roughly 90% of them detected once, and around 0.29% sits in the top ten. The V and J ends lost 9 bases and 7 bases respectively, with 18 bases between them. This CDR3 is built from 14 residues. Germline loops: CDR1 LNHDA, CDR2 SQIVND (reference sequence). The table lists this clone with a few counts. The chain is built from TRBV19 and TRBJ1-4; TRBD1 might be the D (6 bases). Specimen: CD4+ or CD8+ T cells sorted from blood, collected in a trial of the OX40 agonist ivuxolimab. This clonotype was sampled from an adult with an advanced solid tumor such as melanoma, head and neck, liver or kidney cancer. CDR3 sequence: CASTTGHNSEKLFF. For the CDR3, the DNA is TGTGCCAGCACCACAGGGCATAATAGTGAAAAACTGTTTTTT.